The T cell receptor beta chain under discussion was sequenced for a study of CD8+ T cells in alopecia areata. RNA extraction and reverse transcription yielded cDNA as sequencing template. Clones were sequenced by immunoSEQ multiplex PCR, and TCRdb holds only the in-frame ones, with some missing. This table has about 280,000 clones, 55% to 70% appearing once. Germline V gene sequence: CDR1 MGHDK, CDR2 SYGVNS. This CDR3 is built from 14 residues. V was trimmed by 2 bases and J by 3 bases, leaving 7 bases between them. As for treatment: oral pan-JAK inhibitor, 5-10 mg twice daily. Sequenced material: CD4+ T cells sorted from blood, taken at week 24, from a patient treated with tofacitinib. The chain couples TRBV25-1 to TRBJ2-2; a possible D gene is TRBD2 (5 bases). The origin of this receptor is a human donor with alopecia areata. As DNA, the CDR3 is TGTGCCAGCAGTGAACTGAGGGACACCGGGGAGCTGTTTTTT. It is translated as CASSELRDTGELFF.